One and the same sample provided the 15 T cell receptor beta chains below, sequenced in a study of CD8 T cells in ankylosing spondylitis. MiXCR was run by TCRdb on the 5' RACE reads, yielding one entry per CDR3 protein. The top ten clones hold under 25% of a sample with 220,000 or so distinct CDR3 sequences, roughly a tenth of them seen once. The sample was blood, either unsorted or a sorted T cell fraction (not recorded which). These receptors came from a male donor with ankylosing spondylitis or in good health (not recorded which).

This clonotype has at least ten counts. The chain joins TRBV5-6 to TRBJ2-1; 9 bases are shared with TRBD2. This CDR3 comprises 18 residues. Germline V lookup: CDR1 SGHDT, CDR2 YYEEEE. V was pared by 0 bases and J by 5 bases, with 12 bases of the junction left unmatched. The CDR3 DNA reads as TGTGCCAGCAGCTTGGATGGCGGGGGGGTCACCTGGAACAATGAGCAGTTCTTC. This sequence encodes CASSLDGGGVTWNNEQFF.

J is TRBJ2-2 and V is TRBV12-3 or TRBV12-4; D gene ambiguous. The CDR3 consists of 14 residues. The germline V and J ends were trimmed by 6 bases and 2 bases, with 10 bases remaining between them. CDR3 region: CASRVQTNTGELFF. The CDR3 region has the DNA TGTGCCAGCAGGGTACAGACCAACACCGGGGAGCTGTTTTTT.

The J gene is TRBJ1-5, the V gene TRBV7-3; D gene ambiguous. Trimming shortened V by 5 bases and J by 4 bases, and 9 bases separated the two germline ends. CDR3 length: 13 amino acids. Germline lookup yields CDR1 SGHTA and CDR2 FQGTGA. CDR3 DNA sequence: TGTGCCAGCAGCGCTCAGGCGAATCAGCCCCAGCATTTT. This translates into CASSAQANQPQHF.

The chain uses TRBV7-3 and TRBJ1-2; 7 bases map to TRBD1. Losses at the gene ends were 5 bases for V and 5 bases for J; bases not matched to a gene: 8. The CDR3 loop spans 14 amino acids. Germline V CDR1 and CDR2: SGHTA, FQGTGA. The CDR3 sequence: CASSETGLGYGYTF. The CDR3 bases are TGTGCCAGCAGCGAGACAGGGCTAGGGTATGGCTACACCTTC. The variable domain in full, with the rest retrieved from reference TRBV7-3 and TRBJ1-2, is GAGVSQTPSNKVTEKGKYVELRCDPISGHTALYWYRQSLGQGPEFLIYFQGTGAADDSGLPNDRFFAVRPEGSVSTLKIQRTERGDSAVYLCASSETGLGYGYTFGSGTRLTVV.

This clonotype was seen only a few times. This chain uses TRBV9 with TRBJ2-3, with D uncertain. Germline V gene lookup returns CDR1 SGDLS and CDR2 YYNGEE. V lost 0 bases to trimming and J lost 3 bases, with 5 bases between them. This CDR3 is built from 13 residues. The CDR3 coding sequence is TGTGCCAGCAGCGTAGTAGTTACAGATACGCAGTATTTT. Protein: CASSVVVTDTQYF.

This clonotype was detected only a few times. This chain links TRBV7-9 with TRBJ1-4, with D unclear. From germline, CDR1 is SEHNR and CDR2 FQNEAQ (reference sequence). The ends were cut back, 8 bases at V and 8 bases at J, with 18 bases in the middle. The CDR3 loop spans 14 amino acids. The CDR3 DNA follows: TGTGCCAGCGCAAAAGAAACAGACACGGAAAAACTGTTTTTT. It encodes CASAKETDTEKLFF.

V is TRBV5-1 and J is TRBJ2-7; 7 bases line up with TRBD2. CDR1 and CDR2 (germline): SGHRS, YFSETQ. J was trimmed by 0 bases and V by 4 bases; bases with no gene match: 10. The CDR3 sequence is 16 residues long. In nucleotides, the CDR3 is TGCGCCAGCAGCGTCCTGGGAGGGGTGGACTCCTACGAGCAGTACTTC. Translation gives CASSVLGGVDSYEQYF.

The CDR3 DNA follows: TGTGCCAGCAGCTTAGTCGCGGGACAGGGGGAGCAGTACTTC. Translating gives CASSLVAGQGEQYF. The chain links TRBV7-9 to TRBJ2-7, with 10 bases matching TRBD1. This CDR3 comprises 14 residues. Germline-derived CDR1 and CDR2 are SEHNR and FQNEAQ (reference sequence). J gave up 7 bases and V 1 base, and 4 bases lay outside the gene matches.

The rearrangement joins TRBV2 to TRBJ2-1; 11 nucleotides line up with TRBD1. The CDR3 has 14 residues. V gave up 0 bases and J gave up 8 bases; unmatched junction bases: 0. Germline values: CDR1 SNHLY, CDR2 FYNNEI. The CDR3 DNA reads TGTGCCAGCAGTGAAGCGGGACAGGGGGATGAGCAGTTCTTC. Translating gives CASSEAGQGDEQFF.

This clonotype was counted at least ten times. The chain combines TRBV15 with TRBJ2-5, with 7 bases identical to TRBD1. The CDR3 extends over 16 amino acids. J was trimmed by 5 bases and V by 5 bases; bases with no gene match: 14. CDR1 is LNHNV and CDR2 is YYDKDF in the germline V gene (reference sequence). CDR3 in DNA: TGTGCCACCAGCGCCGTCGGGACAGCGTACCGGGAGACCCAGTACTTC. The encoded protein is CATSAVGTAYRETQYF. Full variable domain (missing parts from reference TRBV15 and TRBJ2-5): DAMVIQNPRYQVTQFGKPVTLSCSQTLNHNVMYWYQQKSSQAPKLLFHYYDKDFNNEADTPDNFQSRRPNTSFCFLDIRSPGLGDTAMYLCATSAVGTAYRETQYFGPGTRLLVL.

In this sample, this clonotype turned up many times. The V gene is TRBV5-1, the J gene TRBJ2-2; unclear D gene. The ends were cut back, 4 bases at V and 1 base at J, with 11 bases in the middle. This CDR3 is 15 amino acids long. Germline V lookup: CDR1 SGHRS, CDR2 YFSETQ. The CDR3: CASSVGSLNTGELFF. Here the CDR3 DNA reads TGCGCCAGCAGCGTGGGCTCACTGAACACCGGGGAGCTGTTTTTT.

This clonotype was observed at least ten times. V is TRBV7-8 and J is TRBJ2-3; 11 positions agree with TRBD2. Germline lookup yields CDR1 SGHVS and CDR2 FQNEAQ. This CDR3 has 16 residues. Germline trimming cut 4 bases from V and 4 bases from J; bases unmatched to any gene: 7. The CDR3 DNA reads TGTGCCAGCAGCTCATACGGACTAGCGGGTTCAGATACGCAGTATTTT. Its translation: CASSSYGLAGSDTQYF.

V is TRBV11-2 and J is TRBJ2-1; perhaps TRBD1 as D (5 bases). The CDR3 extends over 15 amino acids. From germline, CDR1 is SGHAT and CDR2 FQNNGV. Trimming shortened V by 3 bases and J by 8 bases, and 17 bases separated the two germline ends. The CDR3 sequence is CASSLGPGSGYEQFF. The CDR3 nucleotides read TGTGCCAGCAGCTTGGGCCCAGGGTCTGGTTATGAGCAGTTCTTC.

The chain is built from TRBV20-1 and TRBJ2-3; D may be TRBD2 (6 bases). CDR1 and CDR2 from the germline V gene are DFQATT and SNEGSKA (reference sequence). The CDR3 totals 18 residues. Trimming pared 0 bases from V and 2 bases from J, leaving 21 bases between. The CDR3 region is CSARDPRGVAFFTDTQYF. CDR3 nucleotides: TGCAGTGCTAGAGATCCTCGCGGGGTTGCCTTTTTCACAGATACGCAGTATTTT.

This clonotype was counted between two and nine times. The chain couples TRBV29-1 to TRBJ2-2; 11 bases fit TRBD1. Germline CDR1 reads SQVTM; CDR2 reads ANQGSEA. The junction had 1 base not matched to a gene; V was cut back by 6 bases and J by 4 bases. The CDR3 totals 13 residues. CDR3 nucleotides: TGCAGCGTCGGGACAGGGGGCACCGGGGAGCTGTTTTTT. The encoded protein is CSVGTGGTGELFF.